Following are 9 T cell receptor beta chains from one sample sequenced in a study of technical replicates of blood from a handful of donors. Some clones are missing from TCRdb's copy, which holds only in-frame ones; the method was immunoSEQ multiplex PCR. The sample yields roughly 81,000 clones, around 97% seen once. The specimen was T cells isolated from PBMCs. These receptors were taken from a human donor in good health.

The rearrangement joins TRBV7-3 to TRBJ2-2, with D maybe TRBD1 (5 bases). CDR1 is SGHTA and CDR2 is FQGTGA in the germline V gene. The CDR3 has 15 amino acids. Trimming shortened V by 3 bases and J by 7 bases, and 15 bases separated the two germline ends. The CDR3 loop is CASSLQGPISGELFF. In nucleotides, the CDR3 is TGTGCCAGCAGCTTGCAGGGTCCGATTAGCGGGGAGCTGTTTTTT.

The V call is TRBV10-1, the J call TRBJ2-1; 11 bases fit TRBD1. V dropped 3 bases and J dropped 7; count of bases not matched to a gene: 5. Germline-derived CDR1 and CDR2 are WNHNN and SYGVQD (reference sequence). The CDR3 length is 15 residues. CDR3 coding DNA: TGCGCCAGCAGTGAAGGAGGGACAGGGGGGAATGAGCAGTTCTTC. Translation: CASSEGGTGGNEQFF.

The rearrangement uses TRBV6-5 and TRBJ2-7; 8 bases fit TRBD2. Germline loops: CDR1 MNHEY, CDR2 SVGAGI. J was trimmed by 5 bases and V by 2 bases; bases with no gene match: 8. The CDR3 consists of 15 residues. In DNA, the CDR3 is TGTGCCAGCAGTTACGACGCGGGGGGTTCTAACGAGCAGTACTTC. Translating gives CASSYDAGGSNEQYF.

V usage is TRBV4-2 and J usage is TRBJ2-5; 7 bases are a match to TRBD2. Germline V gene lookup returns CDR1 LGHNA and CDR2 YNFKEQ. The CDR3 extends over 16 amino acids. J was trimmed by 5 bases and V by 1 base; bases with no gene match: 10. In nucleotides, the CDR3 is TGTGCCAGCAGCCAAGTCCCCGGGGCCGGGGGGGAGACCCAGTACTTC. The encoded protein is CASSQVPGAGGETQYF.

This clone was counted once. The chain recombines TRBV28 with TRBJ2-1; 9 nucleotides line up with TRBD1. CDR3 length equals 16 residues. J gave up 3 bases and V 4 bases, and 7 bases lay outside the gene matches. The germline V gene encodes CDR1 MDHEN and CDR2 SYDVKM. CDR3 loop: CASSWAPGQGYNEQFF. In nucleotides, the CDR3 is TGTGCCAGCAGTTGGGCCCCGGGACAGGGCTACAATGAGCAGTTCTTC.

V gene TRBV7-6 combines with J gene TRBJ1-2, with 11 positions matching TRBD1. Germline loops: CDR1 SGHVS, CDR2 FNYEAQ. The CDR3 covers 18 residues. With 5 bases clipped from V and 3 bases from J, the junction kept 14 bases outside the gene matches. In nucleotides, the CDR3 is TGTGCCAGCAGCCGGAGTCGGGACAGGGGGTCGGGGGACTATGGCTACACCTTC. This encodes CASSRSRDRGSGDYGYTF.

This chain uses TRBV5-1 with TRBJ1-1; TRBD1 matches 12 bases. V trimming: 5 bases; J trimming: 4 bases; junction bases outside the gene matches: 6. The CDR3 extends over 15 amino acids. Germline lookup yields CDR1 SGHRS and CDR2 YFSETQ. As DNA, the CDR3 is TGCGCCAGCAGACCCGGGACAGGGGGCGGCACTGAAGCTTTCTTT. Translating it yields CASRPGTGGGTEAFF. The variable domain in full, completed from reference TRBV5-1 and TRBJ1-1, reads KAGVTQTPRYLIKTRGQQVTLSCSPISGHRSVSWYQQTPGQGLQFLFEYFSETQRNKGNFPGRFSGRQFSNSRSEMNVSTLELGDSALYLCASRPGTGGGTEAFFGQGTRLTVV.

The CDR3 spells CASTKTGAGGGYTF. The CDR3 nucleotides read TGTGCCAGCACCAAAACAGGGGCCGGGGGTGGCTACACCTTC. The chain couples TRBV6-5 to TRBJ1-2; TRBD1 agrees at 7 bases. Germline CDR1 and CDR2: MNHEY and SVGAGI. The V gene end was trimmed by 7 bases and the J gene end by 7 bases; junction bases not matched to a gene: 12. The CDR3 totals 14 residues.

The V gene is TRBV6-5, the J gene TRBJ2-7; D not certain. Trimming took 8 bases from V and 5 from J, leaving 10 bases between them. The CDR3 length is 11 residues. Germline values: CDR1 MNHEY, CDR2 SVGAGI. CDR3 nucleotides: TGTGCCAGCCGATCTATGGACGAGCAGTACTTC. Translating it yields CASRSMDEQYF.